The sample holds many counts of the clone carrying this TCR beta chain. These data belong to a study of neurological immune-mediated disorders. V lost 3 bases to trimming and J lost 6 bases; unmatched junction nucleotides: 3. This CDR3 contains 14 residues. In germline, CDR1 is SGHRS, CDR2 YFSETQ. TCRdb passed the 5' RACE reads through MiXCR, listing each CDR3 protein once. The data show approximately 50,000 distinct CDR3 sequences, around 4% seen once. The specimen sequenced was PBMCs. This sequence originates from a man under 40 with multiple sclerosis. This rearrangement joins TRBV5-1 to TRBJ1-2, with 12 bases aligning to TRBD1. In nucleotides, the CDR3 is TGCGCCAGCAGCTCGGGACAGGGGGCGGATGGCTACACCTTC. Residues: CASSSGQGADGYTF.